A selection of T cell receptor beta chains follows, all from one sample in a study of prognosis after radiotherapy for stage I lung cancer. TCRdb itself ran the multiplex PCR reads through MiXCR, one entry per CDR3 protein. The table has 11,000 or so distinct CDR3 sequences, over 35% seen once. Sequencing was performed on PBMCs, taken before or after stereotactic body radiation therapy (not recorded which). Receptor source: a donor aged 50 or older with non-small cell lung cancer. Each CDR3 is given with its conserved first and last residue. A D gene is named only where the DNA matches it firmly. Clone size is shown for a subset of rows, as once, few, many or a class of expanded clone.

>-|TRBJ1-1|TRBV6-1|many
TGTGCCAGCAGCCTACTAAGACAGTTGAACACTGAAGCTTTCTTT
CASSLLRQLNTEAFF
>-|TRBJ2-4|TRBV3-1|many
TGTGCCAGCAGCCAAGGCCAGTTCAGACTAGCCAAAAACATTCAGTACTTC
CASSQGQFRLAKNIQYF
>-|TRBJ1-2|TRBV20-1|-
TGCAGTGACCTAGGGGTGGGACACTATGGCTACACCTTC
CSDLGVGHYGYTF
>-|TRBJ2-2|TRBV7-9|-
TGTGCCAGCAGCTTAGAACCGAACACCGGGGAGCTGTTTTTT
CASSLEPNTGELFF
>TRBD2|TRBJ2-2|TRBV6-1|-
TGTGCCACCCCCAGGACTAGCGGGATGACCGGGGAGCTGTTTTTT
CATPRTSGMTGELFF
>-|TRBJ2-1|TRBV7-8|many
TGTGCCAGCAGCTTAGGGGCCCCCGGGGCCAATGAGCAGTTCTTC
CASSLGAPGANEQFF
>TRBD2|TRBJ2-2|TRBV20-1|-
TGCAGTGCTAGAGCGCTAGCGGGAGGGCCCGGCACCGGGGAGCTGTTTTTT
CSARALAGGPGTGELFF
>-|TRBJ2-1|TRBV7-6|many
TGTGCCAGCAGCCAAACAGGGATTTTCGATGAGCAGTTCTTC
CASSQTGIFDEQFF
>TRBD2|TRBJ2-7|TRBV19|many
TGTGCCAGTAGTATAGAGGCGGGAGGTAGATACGAGCAGTACTTC
CASSIEAGGRYEQYF
>TRBD2|TRBJ2-5|TRBV9|many
TGTGCCAGCAGCGTAGGCCTAGCGGGGGGGAAAGAGACCCAGTACTTC
CASSVGLAGGKETQYF
>TRBD1|TRBJ2-1|TRBV29-1|many
TGCAGCGTTGAATGGGACAGGGGGCAAGGGGGAAATGAGCAGTTCTTC
CSVEWDRGQGGNEQFF
>-|TRBJ2-7|TRBV9|many
TGTGCCAGCAGCGTAGCGGATGCATACGAGCAGTACTTC
CASSVADAYEQYF
>TRBD1|TRBJ2-1|TRBV20-1|-
TGCAGTGCGGAGGGTCGGACAGGGAGCAATGAGCAGTTCTTC
CSAEGRTGSNEQFF
>-|TRBJ1-6|TRBV5-1|few
TGCGCCAGCAGCTTGGGATTTGGGCAGGGCAACACTCCTCACTATAATTCACCCCTCCACTTT
CASSLGFGQGNTPHYNSPLHF
>TRBD2|TRBJ2-1|TRBV28|many
TGTGCCAGCAATTTAGATCCCCTACTAGCGGAGATGAGCTCCTACAATGAGCAGTTCTTC
CASNLDPLLAEMSSYNEQFF
>-|TRBJ2-3|TRBV5-1|many
TGCGCCAGCAGCTTGGGCTACGGCACAGATACGCAGTATTTT
CASSLGYGTDTQYF
>TRBD2|TRBJ2-5|TRBV2|-
TGTGCCAGAAGCGCGCTAGCGGGAGACCAAGAGACCCAGTACTTC
CARSALAGDQETQYF
>-|TRBJ1-2|TRBV6-1|many
TGTGCCAGCAGTCAGATGAGGAAAGACTATGGCTACACCTTC
CASSQMRKDYGYTF
>TRBD1|TRBJ2-5|TRBV12-3/TRBV12-4|-
TGTGCCATTAACTACCCGACCGGGACAGGGGGCCGTGACCAAGAGACCCAGTACTTC
CAINYPTGTGGRDQETQYF
>TRBD2|TRBJ2-1|TRBV9|-
TGTGCCAGCAGCAATCGAGCGGGGGAAGCCTTACATGATGAGCAGTTCTTC
CASSNRAGEALHDEQFF
>-|TRBJ2-2|TRBV5-1|many
TGCGCCAGCAGCTTGCCGGGGACTAACACCGGGGAGCTGTTTTTT
CASSLPGTNTGELFF
>-|TRBJ1-1|TRBV3-1|many
TGTGCCAGCAGCCAAGCTCTTAGCACTGAAGCTTTCTTT
CASSQALSTEAFF
>TRBD1|TRBJ2-5|TRBV20-1|-
TGCAGTGCTAGGCGGAGGAACAGGGGGGAGACCCAGTACTTC
CSARRRNRGETQYF
>TRBD2|TRBJ2-4|TRBV20-1|many
TGCAGTGCGCGGACTAGCGGAGTTCTAGCCAAAAACATTCAGTACTTC
CSARTSGVLAKNIQYF
>-|TRBJ2-4|TRBV19|many
TGTGCCAGTGCCCCCTGGGTGGGAGCCAAAAACATTCAGTACTTC
CASAPWVGAKNIQYF
>TRBD1|TRBJ2-1|TRBV15|few
TGTGCCACCAGCAGTCTCCGGGACAGGGGCTTCTTCTTC
CATSSLRDRGFFF
>-|TRBJ2-7|TRBV7-2|medium-sized
TGTGCCAGCAGCTTAGGGCAGGGCGGCGAGCAGTACTTC
CASSLGQGGEQYF
>TRBD1|TRBJ1-2|TRBV19|medium-sized
TGTGCCAGCAGACAGGGATCAGGAAACTATGGCTACACCTTC
CASRQGSGNYGYTF
>-|TRBJ2-3|TRBV12-3/TRBV12-4|medium-sized
TGTGCCAGCAGTGCGACAGTAAGCACAGATACGCAGTATTTT
CASSATVSTDTQYF
>TRBD2|TRBJ2-4|TRBV9|many
TGTGCCAGCAGCGGAGGGACTAGCGGGGTCGAAGCCAAAAACATTCAGTACTTC
CASSGGTSGVEAKNIQYF
>-|TRBJ1-6|TRBV10-3|-
TGTGCCATCGGCCCCGGTACAGGGCGTTCACCCCTCCACTTT
CAIGPGTGRSPLHF
>TRBD2|TRBJ2-2|TRBV12-3/TRBV12-4|many
TGTGCCAGCAGTGGACGGACTAGCGGGGCCACCGGGGAGCTGTTTTTT
CASSGRTSGATGELFF
>TRBD1|TRBJ1-5|TRBV12-3/TRBV12-4|many
TGTGCCAGCAGTTCAGGGGGAGAGAATCAGCCCCAGCATTTT
CASSSGGENQPQHF
>-|TRBJ2-7|TRBV3-1|-
TGTGCCAGCAGCCAACGGGACAGCGCAGGTTTAGCGGGACCCGAGCAGTACTTC
CASSQRDSAGLAGPEQYF
>TRBD1|TRBJ1-3|TRBV4-3|many
TGCGCCAGCAGCAAAAACAGGGGCTCCTCTGGAAACACCATATATTTT
CASSKNRGSSGNTIYF
>-|TRBJ2-1|TRBV15|once
TGTGCCACCAGCAGAGATCTACTGAGCTCCTACAATGAGCAGTTCTTC
CATSRDLLSSYNEQFF
>-|TRBJ1-5|TRBV28|many
TGTGCCAGCAGTTTGGGAGGGGGAAATCAGCCCCAGCATTTT
CASSLGGGNQPQHF
>-|TRBJ1-2|TRBV19|-
TGTGCCAGTAGCCGGGACGGACTACTCTATGGCTACACCTTC
CASSRDGLLYGYTF
>TRBD1|TRBJ2-7|TRBV11-1|medium-sized
TGTGCCAGCAGCTACCCCCAGGACAGGTCCTCCTACGAGCAGTACTTC
CASSYPQDRSSYEQYF
>-|TRBJ2-5|TRBV20-1|many
TGCAGTGCCAGACCTCTCCAAGGAGAGACCCAGTACTTC
CSARPLQGETQYF